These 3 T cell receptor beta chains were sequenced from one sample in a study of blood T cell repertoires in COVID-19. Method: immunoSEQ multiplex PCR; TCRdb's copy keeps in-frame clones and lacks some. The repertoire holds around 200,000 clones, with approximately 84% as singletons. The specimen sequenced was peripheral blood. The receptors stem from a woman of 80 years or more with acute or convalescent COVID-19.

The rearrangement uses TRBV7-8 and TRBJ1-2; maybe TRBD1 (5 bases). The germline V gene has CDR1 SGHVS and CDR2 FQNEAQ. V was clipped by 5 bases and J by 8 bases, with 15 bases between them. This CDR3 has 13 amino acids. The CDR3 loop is CASSQAGRRGYTF. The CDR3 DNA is TGTGCCAGCAGCCAGGCGGGGCGGCGCGGCTACACCTTC.

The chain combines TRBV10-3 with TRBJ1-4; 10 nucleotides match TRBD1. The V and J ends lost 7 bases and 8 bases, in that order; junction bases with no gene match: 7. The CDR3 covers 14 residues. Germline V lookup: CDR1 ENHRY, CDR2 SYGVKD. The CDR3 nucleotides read TGTGCCATCAAACAGACAGGGGGCTACGAAAAACTGTTTTTT. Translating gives CAIKQTGGYEKLFF.

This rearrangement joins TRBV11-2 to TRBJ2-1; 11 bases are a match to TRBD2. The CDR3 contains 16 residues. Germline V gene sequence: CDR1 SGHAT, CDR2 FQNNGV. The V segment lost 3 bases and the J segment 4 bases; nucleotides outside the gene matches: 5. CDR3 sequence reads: CASSLMTSGVYNEQFF. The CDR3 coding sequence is TGTGCCAGCAGCTTGATGACTAGCGGGGTGTACAATGAGCAGTTCTTC.